The clone carrying this TCR beta chain has just a few counts. This record comes from a study of blood T cell repertoires in COVID-19. Study in general: Donors in the United States, Italy and Spain gave samples during acute or convalescent COVID-19. T cells, B-cell-depleted T cells, or PBMCs provided the cDNA or gDNA that served as material.

As processed by the authors: Estimation of nucleated cell counts was performed using reference gene primer amplification. Only in-frame clones appear in the TCRdb table, and some are missing; sequencing was by immunoSEQ multiplex PCR. That table supplies the V and J calls and clone size; D and trimming were determined from the DNA. The profile shows 95,000 to 150,000 clones, around 78% of them singletons. The CDR3 consists of 17 residues. Trimming removed 2 bases from V and 0 bases from J; junction bases left unmatched: 10. Germline V CDR1 and CDR2: SGHAT, FQNNGV. The TCR comes from a man between 70 and 80 years old with acute or convalescent COVID-19. Source material: peripheral blood. The chain employs TRBV11-2 and TRBJ2-7; 7 nucleotides line up with TRBD1. The DNA for the CDR3 is TGTGCCAGCAGCTTAAGACAGGGCAGGTCGAGCTCCTACGAGCAGTACTTC. Its protein product is CASSLRQGRSSSYEQYF.